This T cell receptor beta chain was observed in a study of T cell changes during pregnancy in multiple sclerosis (dated by TCRdb to the late 2010s). In terms of the full investigation: Changes in the T cell repertoire over the course of pregnancy were examined in this study in women with multiple sclerosis.

Libraries were prepared through the immunoSEQ multiplex PCR assay. This is the immuneACCESS table as TCRdb keeps it, with only in-frame sequences that have V and J called. A part of the clones is gone; compared with another copy, unresolved V genes explain less than half, and the rest is unexplained. The sample contains tens of thousands of clones, 80% to 90% of them found a single time. The biggest ten clones account for around 7% of the sample. About this clone itself: This receptor's antigen is unknown. No much larger clone exists at a distance of one base, and base qualities are not known.

This TCR came from a female donor with multiple sclerosis, enrolled in a pregnancy study. The material sequenced was CD8+ T cells from peripheral blood mononuclear cells, taken in the first trimester of pregnancy.

This receptor has the CDR3 CASSRGQTQETQYF. The nucleotide sequence reads as follows: TGTGCCAGTAGTAGGGGACAGACCCAAGAGACCCAGTACTTC. The sequence is built from TRBV19 and TRBJ2-5; 7 central nucleotides agree with TRBD1. Ends trimmed: V by 4 bases, J by 1 base; bases unmatched to a gene: 3. Based on the germline V gene (reference sequence), the CDR1 and CDR2 sequences are LNHDA and SQIVND. The CDR3 sequence holds 14 residues, the cysteine and phenylalanine included. The sequence is cut down to CDR3 DNA, 42 bases in frame from base 1.